This entry features one T cell receptor beta chain sequence. The target of this receptor is not known. No clone much larger than this one lies a single base away; base qualities are absent. These data are taken from a study of CD8 T cells in ankylosing spondylitis (dated by TCRdb to about 2017). At the level of the whole study: The study profiled T cell receptor beta repertoires in healthy donors and ankylosing spondylitis patients to find disease-linked TCR variants. The full study cohort was made up of 25 ankylosing spondylitis patients and some 100 healthy donors. Peripheral blood was sampled, and synovial fluid was also collected from ankylosing spondylitis patients.

Study-level results and caveats: According to the report, matched synovial fluid samples from ankylosing spondylitis patients were significantly enriched for the disease-linked clones. Some TCR beta motif variants had previously been reported in synovial fluid and blood of reactive arthritis patients, which suggested common disease-initiation mechanisms. A TCR beta motif made up of several highly homologous amino acid variants appeared to be characteristic of blood from ankylosing spondylitis patients. The disease-linked clones showed a CD8+ phenotype and occurred at relatively low frequencies in peripheral blood.

The instrument was an Illumina HiSeq 2500. TCR beta libraries were prepared by quantitative 5'-RACE with molecular barcodes. The published analysis was carried out like this. A new computational method, built on a probabilistic model of VDJ rearrangement, was used to identify disease-linked TCR variants. TCRdb ran its own pipeline on the public reads, namely fastp trimming at Q25 and MiXCR clone calling, and kept in-frame beta chains. Every CDR3 protein is listed once, alongside the most common genes and DNA of its rows. TCRdb assigned the V and J calls; the authors' analysis was not used. This sample holds hundreds of thousands of distinct CDR3 sequences; about 10% were observed only once. The ten biggest clones cover 0.51% of the sample. Sequencing input: blood, either unsorted or a sorted T cell fraction (not recorded which). This TCR came from a male donor with ankylosing spondylitis.

The base sequence is TGTGCCAGCAGCATGGGGACAGGGGAGCTTCATGGCTACACCTTC. This encodes CASSMGTGELHGYTF. This sequence uses TRBV9 and TRBJ1-2; 10 nucleotides in the junction match TRBD1. Relative to germline, V is missing 4 bases and J is missing 6 bases, with 9 bases of the junction outside any gene match. Counted from cysteine to phenylalanine, this CDR3 has 15 amino acids. The kept DNA is CDR3 alone, 45 bases in frame from the first base. The germline V gene gives CDR1 as SGDLS and CDR2 as YYNGEE.